These T cell receptor beta chains were read from a single sample in a study of T cells after yellow fever vaccination. TCRdb re-derived calls from the 5' RACE reads in MiXCR, one entry per CDR3 protein. The data show tens of thousands of distinct CDR3 sequences, just under 8% seen once. This material consisted of CD8+ T cells sorted from PBMCs, taken on the day of the yellow fever booster vaccination. These receptor sequences come from a man aged 25 to 40 who received the YFV17D yellow fever vaccine. The CDR3 runs from the conserved cysteine through the conserved F or W. The D gene is left open where the match is weak. Expanded clones get a size class; other rows say once, few or many, or leave the size out.

>-|TRBD1|TRBJ2-5|14|TRBV20-1
CSARGTEIQETQYF
TGCAGTGCTAGGGGGACAGAAATCCAAGAGACCCAGTACTTC
>many|TRBD2|TRBJ2-3|16|TRBV7-6
CASSKTPSGRTDTQYF
TGTGCCAGCAGCAAAACCCCTAGCGGGAGAACAGATACGCAGTATTTT
>few|-|TRBJ2-1|12|TRBV29-1
CSGQTGPNEQFF
TGCAGCGGTCAAACAGGGCCCAATGAGCAGTTCTTC
>few|-|TRBJ2-5|12|TRBV9
CASSELGETQYF
TGTGCCAGCAGCGAGTTAGGGGAGACCCAGTACTTC
>few|-|TRBJ2-1|14|TRBV7-8
CASSPLDFSNEQFF
TGTGCCAGCAGCCCCCTAGATTTCTCCAATGAGCAGTTCTTC
>few|TRBD1|TRBJ2-5|14|TRBV6-2/TRBV6-3
CASSYAGGPETQYF
TGTGCCAGCAGTTATGCAGGGGGCCCGGAGACCCAGTACTTC
>-|TRBD1|TRBJ1-5|15|TRBV20-1
CSATWDRGLNQPQHF
TGCAGTGCTACTTGGGACAGGGGCCTCAATCAGCCCCAGCATTTT
>many|-|TRBJ2-7|13|TRBV3-1
CASSLVDGGEQYF
TGTGCCAGCAGCTTAGTAGATGGGGGGGAGCAGTACTTC
>-|-|TRBJ2-2|15|TRBV6-1
CASIPLYANTGELFF
TGTGCCAGCATCCCTCTGTACGCGAACACCGGGGAGCTGTTTTTT
>few|TRBD1|TRBJ2-5|12|TRBV2
CASLGTGVAQYF
TGTGCCAGCTTGGGGACAGGGGTGGCCCAGTACTTC
>-|-|TRBJ2-7|15|TRBV6-2/TRBV6-3
CASRTIRAPDYEQYF
TGTGCCAGCAGAACAATTAGGGCCCCCGACTACGAGCAGTACTTC
>few|-|TRBJ2-3|13|TRBV29-1
CSVPVIRTDTQYF
TGCAGCGTTCCCGTAATACGCACAGATACGCAGTATTTT
>-|-|TRBJ2-7|16|TRBV4-3
CASSPYSPAEFYEQYF
TGCGCCAGCAGCCCCTATAGCCCTGCGGAATTCTACGAGCAGTACTTC
>-|TRBD2|TRBJ2-1|15|TRBV20-1
CSAYYLADNRNEQFF
TGCAGTGCTTACTACCTAGCGGATAACCGCAATGAGCAGTTCTTC
>few|-|TRBJ2-2|17|TRBV15
CATSRSLLGANTGELFF
TGTGCCACCAGCAGATCCCTTTTGGGAGCGAACACCGGGGAGCTGTTTTTT
>many|-|TRBJ2-2|13|TRBV14
CASRPLGTGELFF
TGTGCCAGCAGGCCTCTTGGCACCGGGGAGCTGTTTTTT
>many|TRBD1|TRBJ2-3|16|TRBV6-5
CASSYPTGARLDTQYF
TGTGCCAGCAGTTACCCGACAGGGGCTCGATTAGATACGCAGTATTTT
>-|-|TRBJ2-2|13|TRBV2
CASILRQAGELFF
TGTGCCAGCATTCTCCGACAGGCCGGGGAGCTGTTTTTT
>-|-|TRBJ2-2|13|TRBV5-4
CASSLAMTGELFF
TGTGCCAGCAGCTTGGCCATGACCGGGGAGCTGTTTTTT
>few|-|TRBJ2-2|13|TRBV5-1
CASSWDPAGELFF
TGCGCCAGCAGCTGGGACCCCGCCGGGGAGCTGTTTTTT
>-|-|TRBJ2-3|15|TRBV5-5
CASSTKSNRWDTQYF
TGTGCCAGCAGCACAAAATCCAACAGATGGGATACGCAGTATTTT
>-|-|TRBJ2-7|16|TRBV15
CATSRGIGHLPYEQYF
TGTGCCACCAGCAGAGGAATTGGACATCTACCCTACGAGCAGTACTTC
>many|TRBD1|TRBJ2-7|15|TRBV5-1
CASSTGQGISYEQYF
TGCGCCAGCAGCACCGGACAGGGGATCTCCTACGAGCAGTACTTC
>-|TRBD1|TRBJ2-7|14|TRBV6-2/TRBV6-3
CASSYGDRSYEQYF
TGTGCCAGCAGTTACGGGGACAGGTCCTACGAGCAGTACTTC
>-|-|TRBJ2-1|14|TRBV6-2/TRBV6-3
CASSSPGTLGWQFF
TGTGCCAGCAGTTCCCCGGGTACCCTGGGATGGCAGTTCTTC
>few|-|TRBJ2-3|15|TRBV20-1
CSATIPDRVTDTQYF
TGCAGTGCCACAATCCCGGACCGTGTCACAGATACGCAGTATTTT
>few|-|TRBJ2-1|12|TRBV29-1
CSGHRSYNEQFF
TGCAGCGGCCACAGATCCTACAATGAGCAGTTCTTC
>-|TRBD2|TRBJ2-1|17|TRBV25-1
CASSEYVSGSSYNEQFF
TGTGCCAGCAGTGAATATGTCAGCGGGAGCTCCTACAATGAGCAGTTCTTC
>many|-|TRBJ2-1|15|TRBV7-8
CASSFSRRPTDRLFF
TGTGCCAGCAGCTTTAGTCGTAGGCCCACAGATCGACTGTTCTTC
>-|-|TRBJ2-1|16|TRBV11-2
CASSLNSARPYNEQFF
TGTGCCAGCAGCTTAAATAGCGCGAGGCCCTACAATGAGCAGTTCTTC
>-|TRBD2|TRBJ2-1|19|TRBV15
CATSRVRGIGTSGHNEQFF
TGTGCCACCAGCAGAGTTAGGGGTATCGGGACTAGCGGCCACAATGAGCAGTTCTTC
>-|-|TRBJ1-1|12|TRBV29-1
CSGELGNTEAFF
TGCAGCGGGGAGCTGGGTAACACTGAAGCTTTCTTT